The sequence of this TCR beta chain was determined in a study of beta chain features in type 1 diabetes. The CDR3 consists of 13 residues. Germline V gene sequence: CDR1 SQVTM, CDR2 ANQGSEA. V lost 3 bases and J 1 base, leaving 8 bases between the germline ends. Every isolated RNA sample was fully reverse transcribed, so sequencing captured expressed TCRB transcripts. Clones were read by immunoSEQ multiplex PCR, and TCRdb kept only the in-frame ones, dropping some. This table holds approximately 160,000 clones, roughly 9% found once. The TCR was taken from a woman aged 18 to 35 in good health. The chain combines TRBV29-1 with TRBJ2-3; D remains ambiguous. Specimen: central memory CD4+ T cells from blood. The DNA for the CDR3 is TGCAGCGTTGACGGTGGAGGCACAGATACGCAGTATTTT. Its protein is CSVDGGGTDTQYF.